The 5 T cell receptor beta chains in this list originate from one sample, sequenced in a study of shared clonotypes between healthy human individuals. Produced via immunoSEQ multiplex PCR; TCRdb's table is partial and in-frame only. The table records approximately 2.5 million clones, 93% of them present only once. The sequenced sample consisted of naive CD4+ T cells from PBMCs. Sample subset: CD45RA+ positively selected. The receptors come from a man younger than 35 in good health. Some clones in this sample may be carry-over from other donors' samples.

The chain couples TRBV5-1 to TRBJ2-7, with TRBD2 matching 13 bases. CDR3 length: 19 residues. With V trimmed by 0 bases and J by 2 bases, 11 bases remained unmatched. The germline gives CDR1 SGHRS, CDR2 YFSETQ. Here the CDR3 reads CASSLGPRLAGGLAYEQYF. The CDR3 nucleotides are TGCGCCAGCAGCTTGGGCCCCAGACTAGCGGGAGGCCTAGCCTACGAGCAGTACTTC.

The chain carries TRBV2 and TRBJ2-7; no firm D call. CDR3 size: 14 residues. Germline lookup yields CDR1 SNHLY and CDR2 FYNNEI. The V gene lost 7 bases and the J gene lost 8 bases, with 21 bases spanning the gap. The CDR3 DNA reads TGTGCCAGCACCGAAAGAGTAAGGCAGGCAAAGCAGTACTTC. Translated: CASTERVRQAKQYF.

This chain uses TRBV19 with TRBJ2-7; 7 bases map to TRBD2. This CDR3 contains 15 residues. The germline gives CDR1 LNHDA, CDR2 SQIVND (reference sequence). V dropped 6 bases and J dropped 0; count of bases not matched to a gene: 8. The CDR3 reads CASSTRRESSYEQYF. The CDR3 DNA reads TGTGCCAGTAGCACCCGGCGGGAGAGCTCCTACGAGCAGTACTTC.

The V gene is TRBV6-1, the J gene TRBJ2-3, with 8 nucleotides matching TRBD1. The CDR3 runs to 14 residues. Looked up from germline, CDR1 is MNHNS and CDR2 is SASEGT. V was pared by 4 bases and J by 3 bases, with 3 bases of the junction left unmatched. CDR3 amino acids: CASSARQGTDTQYF. The CDR3, as DNA: TGTGCCAGCAGTGCACGACAGGGGACAGATACGCAGTATTTT.

V and J are TRBV30 and TRBJ1-6; 7 positions match TRBD1. Germline CDR1 is GTSNPN and CDR2 is SVGIG (reference sequence). With V trimmed by 4 bases and J by 5 bases, 8 bases remained unmatched. The CDR3 sequence is 15 residues long. The CDR3 DNA reads TGTGCCTGGATACAGGGGACAGCCAATAATTCACCCCTCCACTTT. It yields the protein CAWIQGTANNSPLHF.